This note documents a single T cell receptor (beta chain) sequence. This record comes from a study of sequential checkpoint blockade in melanoma. Treatment here: randomized to nivolumab then ipilimumab (arm A) or the reverse (arm B). From thawed PBMCs, live CD3+CD8+ cells negative for CD19 and CD56 were sorted. Method: immunoSEQ multiplex PCR; TCRdb's copy keeps in-frame clones and lacks some. The sample records fewer than 30,000 clones, 83% being singletons. The CDR3 runs 11 residues. Trimming took 4 bases from V and 7 from J, leaving 5 bases between them. Germline CDR1 reads MRHNA; CDR2 reads SNTAGT.

This chain joins TRBV6-4 and TRBJ2-1, with a weak D call TRBD2 (5 bases). The sequence derives from a human donor with melanoma. This material consisted of CD8+ T cells sorted from blood (inferred from file names), taken from a patient given nivolumab and ipilimumab in sequence. The CDR3 is CASSAGNEQFF. The CDR3 DNA is TGTGCCAGCAGTGCGGGGAATGAGCAGTTCTTC.